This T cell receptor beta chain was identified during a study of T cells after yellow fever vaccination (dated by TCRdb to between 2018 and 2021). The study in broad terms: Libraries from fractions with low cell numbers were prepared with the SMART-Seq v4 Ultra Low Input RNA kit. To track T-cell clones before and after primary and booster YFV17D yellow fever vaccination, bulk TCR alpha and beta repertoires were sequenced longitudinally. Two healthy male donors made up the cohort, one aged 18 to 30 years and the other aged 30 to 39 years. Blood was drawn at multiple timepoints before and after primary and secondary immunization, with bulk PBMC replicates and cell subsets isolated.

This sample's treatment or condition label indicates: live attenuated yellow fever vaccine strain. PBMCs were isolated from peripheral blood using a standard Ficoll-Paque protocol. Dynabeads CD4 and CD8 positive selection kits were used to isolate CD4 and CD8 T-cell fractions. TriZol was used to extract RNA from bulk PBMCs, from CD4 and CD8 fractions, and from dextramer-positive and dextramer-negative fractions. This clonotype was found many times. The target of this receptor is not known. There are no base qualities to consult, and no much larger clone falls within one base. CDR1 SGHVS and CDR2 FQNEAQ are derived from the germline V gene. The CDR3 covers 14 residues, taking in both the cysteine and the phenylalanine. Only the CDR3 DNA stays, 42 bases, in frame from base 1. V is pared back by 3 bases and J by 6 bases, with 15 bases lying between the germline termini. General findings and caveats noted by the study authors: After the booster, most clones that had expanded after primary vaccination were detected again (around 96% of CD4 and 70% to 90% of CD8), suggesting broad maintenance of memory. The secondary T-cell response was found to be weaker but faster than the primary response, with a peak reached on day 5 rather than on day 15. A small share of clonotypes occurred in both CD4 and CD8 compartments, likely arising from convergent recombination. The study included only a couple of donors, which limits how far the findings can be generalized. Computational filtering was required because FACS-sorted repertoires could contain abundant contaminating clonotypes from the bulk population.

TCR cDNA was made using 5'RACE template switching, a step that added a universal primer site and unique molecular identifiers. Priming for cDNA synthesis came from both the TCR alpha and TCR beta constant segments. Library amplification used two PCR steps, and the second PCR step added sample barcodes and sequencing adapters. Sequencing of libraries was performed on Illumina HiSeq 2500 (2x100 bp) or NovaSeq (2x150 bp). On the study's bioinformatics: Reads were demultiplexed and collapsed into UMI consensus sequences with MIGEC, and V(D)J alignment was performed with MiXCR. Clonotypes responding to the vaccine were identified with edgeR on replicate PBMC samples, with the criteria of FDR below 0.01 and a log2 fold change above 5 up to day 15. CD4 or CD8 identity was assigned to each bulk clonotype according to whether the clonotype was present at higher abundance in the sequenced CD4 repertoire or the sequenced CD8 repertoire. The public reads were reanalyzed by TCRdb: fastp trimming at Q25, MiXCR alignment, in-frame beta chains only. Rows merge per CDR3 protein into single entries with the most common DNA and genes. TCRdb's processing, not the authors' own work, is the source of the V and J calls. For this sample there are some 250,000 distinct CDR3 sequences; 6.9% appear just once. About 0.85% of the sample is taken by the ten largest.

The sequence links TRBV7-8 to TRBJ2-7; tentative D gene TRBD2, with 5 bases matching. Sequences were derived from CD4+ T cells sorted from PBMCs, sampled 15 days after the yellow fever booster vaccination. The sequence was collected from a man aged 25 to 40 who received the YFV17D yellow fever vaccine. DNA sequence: TGTGCCAGCAGCTTTAGTTCTGGGAGTGGCGAGCAGTACTTC. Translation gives CASSFSSGSGEQYF.